Listed here is a single T cell receptor beta chain. What it recognizes is unknown. Amplification used 60 Vbeta primers and 13 Jbeta primers. Profiling relied on immunoSEQ multiplex PCR, and the TCRdb table lists in-frame clones only, not all of them. The sample lists some 200,000 clones, around 64% occurring once. The length of the CDR3 is 15 residues. CDR1 SGHRS and CDR2 YFSETQ come from the germline V gene. Trimming removed 2 bases at V and 10 bases at J, with 18 bases between. This sample was taken from a study of cytomegalovirus exposure and HLA in healthy donors. Study-wide results and limits: A later analysis revealed that TCR association rates differed between HLA loci, peaking at DRB1 and bottoming out at HLA-C. The authors later found HLA-associated TCR beta chains more clonally expanded than equally common others. The authors reported that TCR beta sequences could predict HLA-A and HLA-B alleles. These predictions were accurate for most subjects in the first cohort.

These donors, healthy bone marrow donors, were studied. The J gene is TRBJ1-4, the V gene TRBV5-1, with a possible D match to TRBD1 (5 bases). Sequenced: PBMCs. This TCR was sampled from a man between 40 and 49 years old in good health and CMV-seropositive. The CDR3 reads CASSFEPGAGVKLFF. The CDR3 DNA follows: TGCGCCAGCAGCTTCGAACCTGGAGCGGGGGTAAAACTGTTTTTT.